The T cell receptor beta chain described here comes from a study of blood T cell repertoires in COVID-19. The repertoire was sequenced with immunoSEQ multiplex PCR; TCRdb's copy has only in-frame clones and lacks some. The sample comprises approximately 49,000 clones, 70% to 90% of which are singletons, and more than 2.5% rests with the top ten. Germline V lookup: CDR1 MNHEY, CDR2 SVGAGI. V lost 4 bases and J lost 4; bases outside the gene matches: 5. This CDR3 comprises 14 residues. The chain employs TRBV6-5 and TRBJ1-1; 8 bases agree with TRBD1. The sequenced sample consisted of peripheral blood. This receptor was identified in a man aged 45-65 years with active COVID-19. CDR3 sequence: CASSFKQGGTEAFF. The CDR3 bases are TGTGCCAGCAGTTTTAAACAGGGGGGCACTGAAGCTTTCTTT.